Listed below are T cell receptor beta chains from one sample, sequenced in a study of T cells after yellow fever vaccination. TCRdb reprocessed the 5' RACE reads with MiXCR, giving one entry per CDR3 protein. Among hundreds of thousands of distinct CDR3 sequences listed, 12% were seen once. The input for sequencing was CD4+ T cells sorted from PBMCs, taken 15 days after the yellow fever booster vaccination. These receptor sequences come from a man younger than 35 who received the YFV17D yellow fever vaccine. The CDR3 runs from the conserved cysteine through the conserved F or W. Fields, in order: CDR3 DNA, CDR3 protein, J gene, D gene, V gene, clone size. A D gene is named only where the DNA matches it firmly. Clone size is given for some rows only: seen once, a few or many times, or a class if the clone is expanded.

CDR3nt: TGTGCCAGCAGCTATGCGACTAACACTGAAGCTTTCTTT
CDR3aa: CASSYATNTEAFF
j_gene: TRBJ1-1
d_gene: -
v_gene: TRBV6-6
abundance: many

CDR3nt: TGCAGTGCCCAGGGGGCAAATAGCAATCAGCCCCAGCATTTT
CDR3aa: CSAQGANSNQPQHF
j_gene: TRBJ1-5
d_gene: TRBD1
v_gene: TRBV20-1
abundance: -

CDR3nt: TGTGCCAGCAGTTCTGACGGATGGGTTAGCAATCAGCCCCAGCATTTT
CDR3aa: CASSSDGWVSNQPQHF
j_gene: TRBJ1-5
d_gene: -
v_gene: TRBV6-2/TRBV6-3
abundance: -

CDR3nt: TGCGCCAGCAGCCCGGGACAGGGGAACTATGGCTACACCTTC
CDR3aa: CASSPGQGNYGYTF
j_gene: TRBJ1-2
d_gene: TRBD1
v_gene: TRBV12-3/TRBV12-4
abundance: many

CDR3nt: TGTGCCAGCAGTGAAGAGACCCAGTACTTC
CDR3aa: CASSEETQYF
j_gene: TRBJ2-5
d_gene: -
v_gene: TRBV2
abundance: many

CDR3nt: TGTGCCAGCAGCGTAGGGACAGGGGCGAGGTCCTACAATGAGCAGTTCTTC
CDR3aa: CASSVGTGARSYNEQFF
j_gene: TRBJ2-1
d_gene: TRBD1
v_gene: TRBV9
abundance: many

CDR3nt: TGTGCCAGCAGCTTGCCGGGACGAGCAGCTTTCTTT
CDR3aa: CASSLPGRAAFF
j_gene: TRBJ1-1
d_gene: -
v_gene: TRBV5-4
abundance: -

CDR3nt: TGTGCCAGCAGCTTAAGCCAGGGGCCAAATGAGCAGTTCTTC
CDR3aa: CASSLSQGPNEQFF
j_gene: TRBJ2-1
d_gene: -
v_gene: TRBV7-2
abundance: few

CDR3nt: TGCGCCATTAGTTCCGGGACAGGGACTTCTGGGGCCAACGTCCTGACTTTC
CDR3aa: CAISSGTGTSGANVLTF
j_gene: TRBJ2-6
d_gene: TRBD1
v_gene: TRBV5-1
abundance: -

CDR3nt: TGTGCCAGCAGTTTGGGGGACAGGCTCCAAGAGGAGACCCAGTACTTC
CDR3aa: CASSLGDRLQEETQYF
j_gene: TRBJ2-5
d_gene: TRBD1
v_gene: TRBV28
abundance: -

CDR3nt: TGTGCCAGCTGGGGGGCCCCGAGGGGGTCCCCTGAAGCTTTCTTT
CDR3aa: CASWGAPRGSPEAFF
j_gene: TRBJ1-1
d_gene: -
v_gene: TRBV6-2/TRBV6-3
abundance: few

CDR3nt: TGCGCCAGCAGCCAAGGGGGGGCCGTTGCCGGGGAGCTGTTTTTT
CDR3aa: CASSQGGAVAGELFF
j_gene: TRBJ2-2
d_gene: -
v_gene: TRBV4-3
abundance: -

CDR3nt: TGTGCCAGCACCCTTAGGGGAGGCACTGAAGCTTTCTTT
CDR3aa: CASTLRGGTEAFF
j_gene: TRBJ1-1
d_gene: -
v_gene: TRBV12-3/TRBV12-4
abundance: -

CDR3nt: TGCAGCGTCGAGAAGGGAATGGGGCTAAGGAACTATGGCTACACCTTC
CDR3aa: CSVEKGMGLRNYGYTF
j_gene: TRBJ1-2
d_gene: -
v_gene: TRBV29-1
abundance: -

CDR3nt: TGCGCCAGCAGCCAGGCCGGGACAGGGGTTGAGACCCAGTACTTC
CDR3aa: CASSQAGTGVETQYF
j_gene: TRBJ2-5
d_gene: TRBD1
v_gene: TRBV4-3
abundance: many

CDR3nt: TGTGCCAGCAGCCGGACACAGGGGGTTGACACTGAAGCTTTCTTT
CDR3aa: CASSRTQGVDTEAFF
j_gene: TRBJ1-1
d_gene: TRBD1
v_gene: TRBV6-6
abundance: -

CDR3nt: TGTGCCAGCTCACCACGGGGGGGATTAAACAATGAGCAGTTCTTC
CDR3aa: CASSPRGGLNNEQFF
j_gene: TRBJ2-1
d_gene: TRBD2
v_gene: TRBV18
abundance: -

CDR3nt: TGCAGTGCTAGCAGGGAGTTTGGGTATGGCTACACCTTC
CDR3aa: CSASREFGYGYTF
j_gene: TRBJ1-2
d_gene: -
v_gene: TRBV20-1
abundance: -

CDR3nt: TGTGCCAGCAGCTCGATGACGGATCAAGAGACCCAGTACTTC
CDR3aa: CASSSMTDQETQYF
j_gene: TRBJ2-5
d_gene: -
v_gene: TRBV11-2
abundance: many

CDR3nt: TGTGCCGCCGCGGGGGCAGGTCAAGAGACCCAGTACTTC
CDR3aa: CAAAGAGQETQYF
j_gene: TRBJ2-5
d_gene: -
v_gene: TRBV6-2/TRBV6-3
abundance: -

CDR3nt: TGTGCCAGCAGCTCCGGACCCTATGGCTACACCTTC
CDR3aa: CASSSGPYGYTF
j_gene: TRBJ1-2
d_gene: -
v_gene: TRBV12-3/TRBV12-4
abundance: many

CDR3nt: TGTGCCAGCAGCTCCAATCAGGAGGCCGGGGAGCTGTTTTTT
CDR3aa: CASSSNQEAGELFF
j_gene: TRBJ2-2
d_gene: -
v_gene: TRBV7-2
abundance: few

CDR3nt: TGCAGTGCTAACTTACAGGGGGTTGAAAAACTGTTTTTT
CDR3aa: CSANLQGVEKLFF
j_gene: TRBJ1-4
d_gene: TRBD1
v_gene: TRBV20-1
abundance: few

CDR3nt: TGCGCCAGCAGCTTCGTCTTGTCGGGCTCTGAAGCTTTCTTT
CDR3aa: CASSFVLSGSEAFF
j_gene: TRBJ1-1
d_gene: -
v_gene: TRBV5-1
abundance: once

CDR3nt: TGTGCCAGCAGTTACCGGCCTAGCGGGGGTCAGCAGTTCTTC
CDR3aa: CASSYRPSGGQQFF
j_gene: TRBJ2-1
d_gene: TRBD2
v_gene: TRBV6-6
abundance: -

CDR3nt: TGTGCCAGCAGCGTAGGGAGTTTCGATCAGCCCCAGCATTTT
CDR3aa: CASSVGSFDQPQHF
j_gene: TRBJ1-5
d_gene: -
v_gene: TRBV9
abundance: -

CDR3nt: TGTGCCAGCAGCTTGGGGACAGCGAATAACTATGGCTACACCTTC
CDR3aa: CASSLGTANNYGYTF
j_gene: TRBJ1-2
d_gene: TRBD1
v_gene: TRBV7-8
abundance: once

CDR3nt: TGTGCCAGCAGTTACCCGGGGGGCAAACTCCACTTT
CDR3aa: CASSYPGGKLHF
j_gene: TRBJ1-6
d_gene: -
v_gene: TRBV6-5
abundance: -